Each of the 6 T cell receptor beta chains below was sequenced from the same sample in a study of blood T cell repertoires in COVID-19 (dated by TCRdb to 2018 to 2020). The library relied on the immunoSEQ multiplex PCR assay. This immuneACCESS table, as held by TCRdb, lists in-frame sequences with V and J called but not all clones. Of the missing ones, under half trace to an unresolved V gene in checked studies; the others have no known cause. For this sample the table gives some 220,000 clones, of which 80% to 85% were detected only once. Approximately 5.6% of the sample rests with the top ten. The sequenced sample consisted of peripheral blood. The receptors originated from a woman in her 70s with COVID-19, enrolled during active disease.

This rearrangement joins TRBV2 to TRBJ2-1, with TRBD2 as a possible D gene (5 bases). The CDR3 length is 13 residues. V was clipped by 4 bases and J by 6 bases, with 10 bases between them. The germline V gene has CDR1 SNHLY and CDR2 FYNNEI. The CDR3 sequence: CASSGGLSNEQFF. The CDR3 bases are TGTGCCAGCAGTGGAGGGTTGTCCAATGAGCAGTTCTTC.

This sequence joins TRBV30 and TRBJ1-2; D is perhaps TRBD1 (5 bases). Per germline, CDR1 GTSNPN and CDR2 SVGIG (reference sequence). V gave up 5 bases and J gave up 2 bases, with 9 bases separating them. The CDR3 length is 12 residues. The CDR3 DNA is TGTGCCTGGTTCCGGGGGAACTATGGCTACACCTTC. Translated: CAWFRGNYGYTF.

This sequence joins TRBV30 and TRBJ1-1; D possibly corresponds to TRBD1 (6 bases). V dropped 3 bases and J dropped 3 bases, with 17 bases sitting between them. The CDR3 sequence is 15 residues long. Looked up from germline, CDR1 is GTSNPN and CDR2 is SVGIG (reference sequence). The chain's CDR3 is CAWSPHRDWYTEAFF. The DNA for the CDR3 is TGTGCCTGGAGCCCCCACAGGGATTGGTACACTGAAGCTTTCTTT.

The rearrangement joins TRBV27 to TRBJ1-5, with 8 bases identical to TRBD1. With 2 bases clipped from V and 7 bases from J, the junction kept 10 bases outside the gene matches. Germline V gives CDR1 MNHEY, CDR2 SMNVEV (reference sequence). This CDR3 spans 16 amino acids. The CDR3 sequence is CASSLGQGVEQQPQHF. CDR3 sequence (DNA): TGTGCCAGCAGTTTAGGACAGGGAGTGGAACAACAGCCCCAGCATTTT.

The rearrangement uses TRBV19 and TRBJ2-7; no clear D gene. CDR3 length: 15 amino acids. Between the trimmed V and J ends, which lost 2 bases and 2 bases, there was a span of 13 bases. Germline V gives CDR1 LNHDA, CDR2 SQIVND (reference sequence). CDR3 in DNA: TGTGCCAGTAGTATACTGGGCGACCCCACCTACGAGCAGTACTTC. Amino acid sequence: CASSILGDPTYEQYF.

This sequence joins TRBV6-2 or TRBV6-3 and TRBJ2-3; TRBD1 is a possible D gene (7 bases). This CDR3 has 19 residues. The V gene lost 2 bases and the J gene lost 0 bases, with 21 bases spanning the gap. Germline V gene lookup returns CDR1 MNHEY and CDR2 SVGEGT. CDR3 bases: TGTGCCAGCAGTTACCCCACGAGGGGGCGGGGCGGCAGCACAGATACGCAGTATTTT. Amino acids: CASSYPTRGRGGSTDTQYF.